The rows below give T cell receptor beta chains drawn from one sample of a study of blood T cell repertoires in COVID-19. Sequencing used immunoSEQ multiplex PCR; TCRdb keeps in-frame clones, though not all of them. The table includes 100,000 or so clones, around 92% detected once. The sample consisted of peripheral blood. These receptors came from a man aged 50-59 years with active COVID-19. The CDR3 runs from the conserved cysteine through the conserved F or W.

>TRBV15|TRBJ1-3
CATSGGTVRSGNTIYF
>TRBV5-1|TRBJ2-3
CASMLSVTDTQYF
>TRBV30|TRBJ1-2
CAWSVPLANYGYTF
>TRBV11-2|TRBJ2-1
CASSSGWVTEQFF
>TRBV7-9|TRBJ2-1
CASSRSGRWNEQFF
>TRBV6-5|TRBJ1-2
CASRKQGAKGYTF
>TRBV5-1|TRBJ2-7
CASSFRGGEQYF
>TRBV30|TRBJ2-1
CAWSLLAGVSYNEQFF
>TRBV3-1/TRBV3-2|TRBJ2-4
CASSQDAGTGVGKNIQYF
>TRBV2|TRBJ1-1
CASSVTGGSDTEAFF
>TRBV2|TRBJ1-2
CASREQVDYGYTF
>TRBV12-3/TRBV12-4|TRBJ2-7
CASSSLTGYEQYF
>TRBV15|TRBJ2-3
CATSRDPGYTDTQYF
>TRBV18|TRBJ1-2
CASSPGRGGYTF
>TRBV19|TRBJ1-2
CASSSGDSTYGYTF
>TRBV9|TRBJ2-1
CASSVRVAFDEQFF
>TRBV18|TRBJ2-3
CASSPGGRDTQYF
>TRBV3-1/TRBV3-2|TRBJ2-7
CASSHGGQGFPYEQYF
>TRBV19|TRBJ1-5
CASSTQGIRGYSNQPQHF
>TRBV18|TRBJ2-7
CASSPGGVYEQYF
>TRBV7-6|TRBJ2-7
CASSPDSLYEQYF
>TRBV6-5|TRBJ2-4
CASSPRNIQYF
>TRBV18|TRBJ1-5
CASSPDSNQPQHF
>TRBV7-8|TRBJ2-7
CASSSREGSSYEQYF
>TRBV5-5|TRBJ2-7
CASSFTGGAGWEQYF
>TRBV27|TRBJ1-6
CASSPGDREFDNSPLHF
>TRBV29-1|TRBJ2-7
CSVDAGQLSYEQYF
>TRBV2|TRBJ2-7
CASSETGQEILNYEQYF
>TRBV9|TRBJ2-2
CASSRQAKNTGELFF
>TRBV5-5|TRBJ2-4
CASSFGDRADIQYF
>TRBV3-1/TRBV3-2|TRBJ2-4
CASSQGFGTEAKNIQYF
>TRBV30|TRBJ1-6
CAWSVEGGPENSPLHF
>TRBV7-2|TRBJ2-2
CASSTTSGRGTGELFF
>TRBV28|TRBJ1-5
CASSFILPLGVDDQPQHF
>TRBV19|TRBJ1-5
CASSSGSHRDQPQHF
>TRBV5-1|TRBJ1-1
CASSFGPSGTEAFF
>TRBV6-5|TRBJ1-2
CASSSRYGAANGYTF
>TRBV13|TRBJ1-1
CASSLMQGMNTEAFF
>TRBV29-1|TRBJ1-2
CSAPGQVSGGYTF
>TRBV27|TRBJ1-2
CASSSLGTGAGGYTF
>TRBV6-5|TRBJ2-1
CASSPRERESNEQFF
>TRBV7-8|TRBJ2-3
CASSSLAVGPDTQYF
>TRBV12-3/TRBV12-4|TRBJ2-4
CASSSGGGDIQYF
>TRBV19|TRBJ1-2
CAIARRGAEEGYTF
>TRBV2|TRBJ2-7
CASSYATGSEQYF
>TRBV9|TRBJ2-7
CASSPGLAEAYEQYF
>TRBV19|TRBJ2-7
CASSTTWDSSYEQYF
>TRBV25-1|TRBJ2-3
CASSDLGEGTDTQYF
>TRBV7-3|TRBJ2-3
CASSLLTGYDTQYF